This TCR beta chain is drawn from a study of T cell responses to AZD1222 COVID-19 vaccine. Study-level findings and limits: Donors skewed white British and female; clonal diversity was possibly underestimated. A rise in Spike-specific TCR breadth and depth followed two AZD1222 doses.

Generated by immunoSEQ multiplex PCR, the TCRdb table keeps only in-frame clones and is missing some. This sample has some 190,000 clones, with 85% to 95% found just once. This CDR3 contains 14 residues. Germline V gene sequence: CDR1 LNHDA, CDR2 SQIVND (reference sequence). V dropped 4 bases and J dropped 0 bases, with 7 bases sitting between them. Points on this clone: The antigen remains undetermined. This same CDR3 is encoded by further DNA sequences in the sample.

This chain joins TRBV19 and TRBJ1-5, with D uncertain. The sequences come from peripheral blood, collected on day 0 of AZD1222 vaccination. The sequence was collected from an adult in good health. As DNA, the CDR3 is TGTGCCAGTAGTAGCCAGAATAGCAATCAGCCCCAGCATTTT. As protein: CASSSQNSNQPQHF.